The entry below gives a single T cell receptor beta chain sequence along with its context. The specificity of this receptor is unknown. A much larger clonotype is one base distant, so this may be a read error. The entry originates in a study of regulatory T cells in long-lasting Graves disease (dated by TCRdb to the early 2020s). Turning to the overall study: Newly diagnosed Graves' disease patients had taken antithyroid drugs for less than 3 months. Persistent Graves' disease patients were compared with newly diagnosed Graves' disease patients by peripheral blood TCR sequencing and RNA sequencing. The study was registered as a clinical trial and conducted in China. TCR sequencing covered some 13 persistent and 20 or so newly diagnosed Graves' disease patients, some 33 samples in total. Broader findings and caveats from the paper: The authors noted that the small sample size was a limitation that may lower accuracy. Only peripheral blood was studied, because thyroid tissue, the primary lesion, was inaccessible. TRBV28, TRBJ1-2 and TRBJ2-5 were preferentially used in persistent disease, while TRBV20-1 and TRBJ2-1 were favored in newly diagnosed disease. Lower TCR Shannon entropy and fewer highly expanded clones were observed in persistent Graves' disease patients than in newly diagnosed patients, which suggested clonal expansion. More public clonotypes were shared among persistent patients (around 3,000) than among newly diagnosed patients (966). Sequencing and analysis were restricted to the TCR beta chain.

After removal of 3 bases from V and 1 base from J, the junction retains 1 base not matched to a gene. CDR1 and CDR2, looked up from the germline V gene, are SGHDT and YYEEEE. Including cysteine and phenylalanine, the CDR3 has 14 amino acids. CDR3 DNA is the only sequence kept; it has 42 bases, read in frame from the first base. Library creation used multiplex PCR. Sequencer: Illumina HiSeq 4000. CDR3 regions were amplified by Arm-PCR with iRepertoire HTBI primers to construct TCR beta libraries. Before sequencing, the PCR products went through gel purification. From the authors' description of their analysis: Gene usage analysis of CDR3 amino acid clonotypes relied on the roughly 60 TRBV and around 14 TRBJ segments identified across samples. Filtered high-quality paired reads were merged into contigs using COPE and FqMerger. BLAST was used to align contigs to IMGT TRBV, TRBD and TRBJ reference genes, and CDR3 was defined according to IMGT. Any clonotype with a frequency above 0.1% was counted as a highly expanded clone. Shannon entropy was used to measure repertoire diversity, and the Gini coefficient was used to measure V-J evenness. A clonotype was considered public if more than one individual shared it. The public reads were run again by TCRdb, first through fastp at Q25 and then through MiXCR, and only productive beta chains were kept. Rows are combined by CDR3 protein, so each entry shows the most common genes and DNA. The V and J calls were not made by the authors but by TCRdb's processing. The sample records about 540,000 distinct CDR3 sequences, roughly 12% of which are singletons. Together, the top ten hold roughly 10% of the sample.

The sample's time point label, in plain terms: newly diagnosed GD, antithyroid drugs for less than 3 months. For both TCR sequencing and RNA sequencing, RNA was extracted from PBMCs using TRIzol. The diagnosis of Graves' disease followed American Thyroid Association guidelines. Recruitment of patients was carried out at an endocrinology department in Xi'an, China. From each patient, approximately 9 milliliters of peripheral blood was collected into an EDTA anticoagulant tube. Ficoll Paque Plus density gradient separation was used to isolate PBMCs, and no further T cell sorting was done. An Agilent 2100 Bioanalyzer and agarose gel were used to assess RNA quality, and a NanoDrop 2000 was used to measure RNA concentration. Another study also made use of these data, one on T cells in Graves' hyperthyroidism and ophthalmopathy. As the second publication notes: Stable Graves' hyperthyroidism was defined as the absence of progression to ophthalmopathy over 18 months of follow-up. Hyperthyroidism patients were aged 18 to 65 years and newly diagnosed, with disease duration of less than 2 months. The study excluded patients with uncontrolled infections, other autoimmune diseases, pregnancy or lactation. Clinical symptoms, serum thyroxine and TRAb, thyroid ultrasound, and orbital computed tomography formed the basis for the diagnoses. A first-round RT-PCR of the TCR CDR3 used the HTBI primer set with the Qiagen OneStep RT-PCR kit. Most expanded thyroid clonotypes (frequency above 0.001) were also found in blood, which suggests that blood repertoires may mirror thyroid immune responses. A model built on a 13 V-J signature distinguished ophthalmopathy from stable hyperthyroidism, reaching 85% to 90% sensitivity and under 84% specificity in cross-validation and 80%/75% in testing. In validation, the model predicted progression to ophthalmopathy with 55% to 71% sensitivity and around 72% specificity, a median of about six months before onset. To identify TCR V-J signatures that set the groups apart, the researchers used a discovery cohort of 100 patients, made up of 43 with Graves' ophthalmopathy and 57 with stable Graves' hyperthyroidism. Whether ophthalmopathy could be predicted prospectively was tested in an independent validation cohort made up of approximately 19 hyperthyroidism patients plus 17 patients who later progressed to ophthalmopathy. The approximately 100 discovery patients were randomly divided into training and test sets at a 7:3 ratio. Thyroid tissue and blood T-cell repertoires from several Graves' hyperthyroidism patients were also compared in the study. Following sampling, methimazole starting at 30 mg daily was given to hyperthyroidism patients, and high-dose intravenous methylprednisolone was given to ophthalmopathy patients. Libraries were constructed in a second round of multiplex PCR, after which size selection and purification were carried out. Sequencing of the libraries was done on an Illumina HiSeq2000 using paired-end 100 bp reads. SOAPnuke was used to process the raw data, throwing out any read that contained adapters or uncalled bases, had a mean Phred below 15, or lacked an exact constant-primer or identifier match. COPE v1.2.5 was used to merge high-quality paired reads, and clonotypes were defined as unique nucleotide sequences. MiTCR v1.1 was used to align clonotypes to the IMGT TRBV, TRBD and TRBJ reference segments. Only V-J combinations with frequency above 0.0001, covering about 99% of repertoires, were analysed. The TCS score was defined as the ratio of F50 (clonal expansion) to E x V (chaos), calculated using BLOSUM62-based TCRdist between CDR3 peptides within each V-J. Welch's t-statistics and random forest reduced roughly 540 V-J features to 10 to 15, which were used in a naive Bayes classifier (R e1071). No statistical method was used to fix the sample size in advance, and group allocation was not hidden from the investigators. TCR Vbeta CDR3 sequencing of fewer than 150 peripheral blood samples (43 ophthalmopathy, 75 to 85 hyperthyroidism and about 17 progressor patients) is reported in the paper.

The sequence was collected from a young man with Graves disease. Donor details come from another sample of the same person, matched by shared clones. The sequencing here drew on peripheral blood mononuclear cells (PBMCs), taken at new diagnosis, from a patient treated with antithyroid drugs. In this chain, TRBV5-6 is recombined with TRBJ2-1, with 7 bases aligning to TRBD2. The nucleotides read TGTGCCAGCAGCTGGGGGGGGTCCTACAATGAGCAGTTCTTC. This encodes CASSWGGSYNEQFF.